What follows is one TCR beta chain and its context. This clonotype has only a few counts. The target of this receptor is not known. Base-call qualities are not available, and no considerably larger clone is one nucleotide away. This record comes from a study of regulatory T cells in long-lasting Graves disease (dated by TCRdb to about 2021). About the study as a whole: In the newly diagnosed Graves' disease group, patients had been taking antithyroid drugs for less than 3 months. This study used TCR sequencing and RNA sequencing of peripheral blood to compare persistent Graves' disease patients against newly diagnosed Graves' disease patients. The study took place in China and was registered as a clinical trial. A total of about 33 samples were covered by TCR sequencing, comprising some 13 persistent and roughly 20 newly diagnosed Graves' disease patients. The full study reports these points: Lower TCR Shannon entropy and fewer highly expanded clones were observed in persistent Graves' disease patients than in newly diagnosed patients, which suggested clonal expansion. A larger number of public clonotypes was shared among persistent patients (around 3,000) than among newly diagnosed patients (around 970). Sequencing and analysis were limited to the TCR beta chain. Peripheral blood alone was examined, since thyroid tissue, which constituted the primary lesion, could not be accessed. Preferential use of TRBV28, TRBJ1-2 and TRBJ2-5 was observed in persistent disease, whereas TRBV20-1 and TRBJ2-1 were favored in newly diagnosed disease. As a limitation, the authors acknowledged that the small sample size may reduce accuracy.

Receptor amplification or capture employed multiplex PCR. Sequencing used an Illumina HiSeq 4000. To build TCR beta libraries, CDR3 regions were amplified by Arm-PCR using iRepertoire HTBI primers. Gel purification was performed on PCR products prior to sequencing. As for the original processing: A total of fewer than 80 TRBV and approximately 15 TRBJ segments were identified across samples and were used for gene usage analysis of CDR3 amino acid clonotypes. COPE and FqMerger were used to merge filtered high-quality paired reads into contigs. BLAST was used to align contigs to IMGT TRBV, TRBD and TRBJ reference genes, with CDR3 defined following IMGT. Clonotypes above 0.1% frequency were classified as highly expanded clones. Repertoire diversity was measured by Shannon entropy, and V-J evenness by the Gini coefficient. A clonotype found in more than one individual was treated as public. TCRdb reworked the public reads: Q25 trimming with fastp, MiXCR clone assembly, productive beta chains retained. Each record represents a unique CDR3 protein, reported with the most common genes and DNA among its rows. The V and J calls were determined by TCRdb, not by the authors. The sample table shows approximately 440,000 distinct CDR3 sequences, and around 15% are seen once. Together, the top ten hold about 12% of the sample.

The time point label for this specimen denotes: newly diagnosed GD, antithyroid drugs for less than 3 months. RNA was extracted from PBMCs in TRIzol for both TCR sequencing and RNA sequencing. Graves' disease was diagnosed according to American Thyroid Association guidelines. Patients were recruited from an endocrinology department in Xi'an, China. From each patient, nine milliliters of peripheral blood was collected into an EDTA anticoagulant tube. Ficoll Paque Plus density gradient separation was used to isolate PBMCs, and no further T cell sorting was done. An Agilent 2100 Bioanalyzer and agarose gel were used to check RNA quality, and a NanoDrop 2000 was used to measure RNA concentration. The germline V gene supplies CDR1 WSHSY and CDR2 SAAADI. The CDR3 numbers 12 residues from cysteine through phenylalanine. This entry keeps only the CDR3 DNA: 36 bases, framed from base 1. V is reduced by 10 bases and J by 2 bases, leaving a spacing of 12 bases between them.

The sample also formed part of further work on T cells in Graves' hyperthyroidism and ophthalmopathy. The second study also describes: Graves' hyperthyroidism was defined as stable when no progression to ophthalmopathy occurred over 18 months of follow-up. Hyperthyroidism patients were newly diagnosed, with disease duration under 2 months, and aged 18 to 65 years. Patients with uncontrolled infections, other autoimmune diseases, pregnancy or lactation were excluded. Diagnoses were established on the basis of clinical symptoms, serum thyroxine and TRAb, thyroid ultrasound, and orbital computed tomography. The first round of RT-PCR for the TCR CDR3 was performed with the HTBI primer set and the Qiagen OneStep RT-PCR kit. Most expanded thyroid clonotypes (frequency above 0.001) were also found in blood, which suggests that blood repertoires may mirror thyroid immune responses. In cross-validation, a model built on a 13 V-J signature told ophthalmopathy apart from stable hyperthyroidism with roughly 87% sensitivity and 81% to 82% specificity, and in testing the same model reached 80%/75%. In validation, the model predicted progression to ophthalmopathy a median of about 6.5 months before onset, with roughly 71% sensitivity and about 72% specificity. To identify distinguishing TCR V-J signatures, a discovery cohort of 100 or so patients was used, comprising 43 with Graves' ophthalmopathy and some 60 with stable Graves' hyperthyroidism. Prospective prediction of ophthalmopathy was tested in an independent validation cohort consisting of under 20 hyperthyroidism patients and more than 15 patients who later progressed to ophthalmopathy. The 100 discovery patients were randomly split 7:3 into training and test sets. In about six Graves' hyperthyroidism patients, the study also compared T-cell repertoires from thyroid tissue with T-cell repertoires from blood. Once sampling was done, hyperthyroidism patients were given methimazole at a starting dose of 30 mg daily, whereas ophthalmopathy patients were given high-dose intravenous methylprednisolone. Libraries were constructed in a second round of multiplex PCR, after which size selection and purification were carried out. Paired-end sequencing of the libraries was performed with 100 bp reads on an Illumina HiSeq2000. SOAPnuke was used to process the raw data, removing reads that contained adapters or uncalled bases, had a mean Phred below 15, or lacked an exact match to the constant primer or identifier. High-quality paired reads were merged with COPE v1.2.5, and unique nucleotide sequences were defined as clonotypes. MiTCR v1.1 was used to align the clonotypes against IMGT TRBV, TRBD and TRBJ reference segments. The analysis was restricted to V-J combinations with a frequency above 0.0001, which together covered about 99% of the repertoires. The TCS score was defined as F50 (clonal expansion) divided by E x V (chaos), with BLOSUM62-based TCRdist calculated between CDR3 peptides within each V-J. Welch's t-statistics and random forest reduced roughly 500 V-J features to roughly 13, which were used in a naive Bayes classifier (R e1071). Sample size was not statistically predetermined, and blinding of investigators to group allocation was not performed. The paper reports TCR Vbeta CDR3 sequencing of about 140 peripheral blood samples: 43 ophthalmopathy, roughly 80 hyperthyroidism and about 17 progressor patients.

Sequenced here: peripheral blood mononuclear cells (PBMCs), sampled at new diagnosis, from a patient treated with antithyroid drugs. The origin of this receptor is a middle-aged man with Graves disease. Donor details come from another sample of the same person, matched by shared clones. Recombination linked TRBV10-2 to TRBJ2-7; the D gene is perhaps TRBD1 or TRBD2, each of them matching over 5 bases. In nucleotide form, the sequence is TGCGCCACCCGGGACGGCCCCTACGAGCAGTACTTC. Its protein is CATRDGPYEQYF.